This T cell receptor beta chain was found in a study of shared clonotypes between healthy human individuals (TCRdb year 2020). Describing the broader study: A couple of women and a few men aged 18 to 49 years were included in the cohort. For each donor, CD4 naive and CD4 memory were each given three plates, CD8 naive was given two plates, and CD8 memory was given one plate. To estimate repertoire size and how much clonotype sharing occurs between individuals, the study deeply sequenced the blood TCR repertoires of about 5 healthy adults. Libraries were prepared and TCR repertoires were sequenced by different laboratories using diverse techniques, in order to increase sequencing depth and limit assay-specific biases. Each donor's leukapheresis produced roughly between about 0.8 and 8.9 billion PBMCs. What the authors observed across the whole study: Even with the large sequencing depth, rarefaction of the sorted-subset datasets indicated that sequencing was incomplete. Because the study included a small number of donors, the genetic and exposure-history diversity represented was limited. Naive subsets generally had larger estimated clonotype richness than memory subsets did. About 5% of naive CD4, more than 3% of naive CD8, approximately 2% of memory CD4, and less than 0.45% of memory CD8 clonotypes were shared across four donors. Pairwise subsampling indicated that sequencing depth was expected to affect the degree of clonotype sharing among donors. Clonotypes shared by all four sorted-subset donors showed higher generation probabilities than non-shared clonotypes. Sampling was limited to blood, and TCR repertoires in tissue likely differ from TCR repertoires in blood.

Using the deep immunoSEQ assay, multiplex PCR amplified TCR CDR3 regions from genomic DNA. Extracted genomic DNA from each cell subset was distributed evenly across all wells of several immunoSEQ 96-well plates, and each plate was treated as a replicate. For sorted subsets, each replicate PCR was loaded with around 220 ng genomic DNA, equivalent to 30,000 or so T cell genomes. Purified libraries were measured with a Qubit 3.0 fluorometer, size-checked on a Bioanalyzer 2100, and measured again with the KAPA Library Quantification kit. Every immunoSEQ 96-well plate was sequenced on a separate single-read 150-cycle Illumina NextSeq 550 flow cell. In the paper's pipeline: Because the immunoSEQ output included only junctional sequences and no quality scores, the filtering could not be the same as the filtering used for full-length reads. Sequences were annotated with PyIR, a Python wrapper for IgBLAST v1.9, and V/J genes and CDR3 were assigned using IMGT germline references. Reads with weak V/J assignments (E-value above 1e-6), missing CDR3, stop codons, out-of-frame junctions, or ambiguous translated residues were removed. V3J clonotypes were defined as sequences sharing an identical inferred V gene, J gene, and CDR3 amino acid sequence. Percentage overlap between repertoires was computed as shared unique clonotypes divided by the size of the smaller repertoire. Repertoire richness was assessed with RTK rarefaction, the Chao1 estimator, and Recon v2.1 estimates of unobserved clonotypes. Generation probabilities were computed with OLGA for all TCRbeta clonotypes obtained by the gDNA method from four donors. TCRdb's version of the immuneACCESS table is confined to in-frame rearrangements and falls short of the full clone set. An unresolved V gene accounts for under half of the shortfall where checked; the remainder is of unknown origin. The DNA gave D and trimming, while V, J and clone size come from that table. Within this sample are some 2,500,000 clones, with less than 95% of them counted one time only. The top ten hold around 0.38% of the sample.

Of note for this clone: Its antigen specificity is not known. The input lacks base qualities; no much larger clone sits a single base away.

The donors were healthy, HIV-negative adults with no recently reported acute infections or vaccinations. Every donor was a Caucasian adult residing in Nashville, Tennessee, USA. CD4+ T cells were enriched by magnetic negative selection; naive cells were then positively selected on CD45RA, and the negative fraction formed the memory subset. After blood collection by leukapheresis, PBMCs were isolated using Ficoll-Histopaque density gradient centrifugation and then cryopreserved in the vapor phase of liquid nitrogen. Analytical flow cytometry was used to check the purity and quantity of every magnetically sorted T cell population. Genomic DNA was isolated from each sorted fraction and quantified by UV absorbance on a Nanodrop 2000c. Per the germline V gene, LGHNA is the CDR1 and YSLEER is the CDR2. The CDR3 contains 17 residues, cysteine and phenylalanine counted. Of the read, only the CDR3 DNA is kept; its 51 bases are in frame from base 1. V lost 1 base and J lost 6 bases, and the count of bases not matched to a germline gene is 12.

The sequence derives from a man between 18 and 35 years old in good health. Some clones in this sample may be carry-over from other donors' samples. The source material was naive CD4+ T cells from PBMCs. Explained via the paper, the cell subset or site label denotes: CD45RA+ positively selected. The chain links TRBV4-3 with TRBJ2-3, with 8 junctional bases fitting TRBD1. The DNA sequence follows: TGCGCCAGCAGCCAAGCCTATGACAGGGGCAGCTCGGATACGCAGTATTTT. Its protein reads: CASSQAYDRGSSDTQYF.